The 29 T cell receptor beta chains reported below all come from one sample, sequenced in a study of metastatic and nonmetastatic thyroid tumors. TCRdb re-called clones from the PCR reads using MiXCR. Of 15,000 or so clones in the sample, around a sixth are singletons; the top ten hold roughly 17%. Patients had received no treatment of any kind before thyroid surgery. Sequencing input: blood. The receptors shown here come from a female donor with papillary thyroid cancer or a benign thyroid nodule (not recorded which). Some clones in this sample may be carry-over from other donors' samples.

This clone is labeled medium-sized (0.01 to 0.1%). The CDR3 loop is CASSDRAHNEQFF. CDR3 coding DNA: TGTGCCAGCAGTGACAGGGCTCACAATGAGCAGTTCTTC. The V and J genes are TRBV6-4 and TRBJ2-1; unclear D gene. The germline CDR1 and CDR2 sequences are MRHNA and SNTAGT. Trimming pared 2 bases from V and 5 bases from J, leaving 7 bases between. CDR3 length: 13 residues.

The rearrangement uses TRBV27 and TRBJ2-5; 7 bases are shared with TRBD1. The CDR3 runs 12 residues. J gave up 5 bases and V 8 bases, and 5 bases lay outside the gene matches. Germline CDR1 and CDR2: MNHEY and SMNVEV (reference sequence). The CDR3 protein is CASSQGMETQYF. As DNA, the CDR3 is TGTGCCAGCTCACAGGGGATGGAGACCCAGTACTTC.

A note on this clone: This may arise from a read error, as a much more abundant clone is one base away. This same CDR3 is encoded by further DNA sequences in the sample. The rearrangement links TRBV3-1 to TRBJ2-2; 9 bases are a match to TRBD2. The J segment lost 5 bases and the V segment lost 6 bases, leaving 4 bases of the junction unmatched. Germline loops: CDR1 LGHDT, CDR2 YNNKEL (reference sequence). The CDR3 has 14 residues. The CDR3 region has the DNA TGTGCCAGCAGTCTAGCGGGGTCAACCGGGGAGCTGTTTTTT. Residues: CASSLAGSTGELFF.

This clone was detected ten times or more. The chain links TRBV5-1 to TRBJ1-2, with 9 bases that match TRBD1. J gave up 1 base and V 7 bases, and 11 bases lay outside the gene matches. The CDR3 covers 16 residues. Germline CDR1 is SGHRS and CDR2 is YFSETQ. CDR3: CASRGQGGMINYGYTF. The CDR3 nucleotides are TGCGCCAGCCGGGGACAGGGAGGGATGATTAACTATGGCTACACCTTC.

This clone was recorded many times. The chain recombines TRBV7-2 with TRBJ2-5; D is possibly TRBD1 or TRBD2 (6 bases each). The CDR3 extends over 15 amino acids. Trimming left V 2 bases short and J 2 bases short, with 12 bases between. CDR1 SGHTA and CDR2 FQGNSA come from the germline V gene. The CDR3 DNA reads TGTGCCAGCAGCTTATTATGGGGGGCGCAAGAGACCCAGTACTTC. It codes for CASSLLWGAQETQYF.

V usage is TRBV20-1 and J usage is TRBJ2-1; TRBD2 agrees at 8 bases. The CDR3 extends over 16 amino acids. The trim removed 3 bases at V and 0 bases at J, leaving 7 bases unmatched. Germline CDR1 reads DFQATT; CDR2 reads SNEGSKA (reference sequence). In DNA, the CDR3 is TGCAGTGCTAGGTCGGCAGCGGGAGTCTCCTACAATGAGCAGTTCTTC. This encodes CSARSAAGVSYNEQFF.

In its sample, this clone is medium-sized. This chain links TRBV28 with TRBJ2-1; D perhaps matches TRBD2 (5 bases). Trimming cost V 4 bases and J 4 bases, with 20 bases left between them. CDR3 length: 17 residues. Per germline, CDR1 MDHEN and CDR2 SYDVKM. The chain's CDR3 is CASSSRGRLALYNEQFF. The CDR3 DNA reads as TGTGCCAGCAGTTCGCGAGGAAGGCTAGCCCTTTACAATGAGCAGTTCTTC.

By share, this clone counts as medium-sized (0.01 to 0.1%). The CDR3 spells CASSLGSSGANVLTF. The CDR3 region has the DNA TGTGCCAGCAGCTTAGGGTCCTCTGGGGCCAACGTCCTGACTTTC. The chain couples TRBV11-3 to TRBJ2-6; D is uncertain. Germline assignment: CDR1 SGHNT and CDR2 YENEEA. Trimming shortened V by 1 base and J by 0 bases, and 4 bases separated the two germline ends. This CDR3 comprises 15 residues. Full variable domain (remainder filled in from reference TRBV11-3 and TRBJ2-6): EAGVVQSPRYKIIEKKQPVAFWCNPISGHNTLYWYLQNLGQGPELLIRYENEEAVDDSQLPKDRFSAERLKGVDSTLKIQPAELGDSAVYLCASSLGSSGANVLTFGAGSRLTVL.

This clone is deemed medium-sized. The V call is TRBV5-1, the J call TRBJ2-7; a possible D gene is TRBD1 (5 bases). Per germline, CDR1 SGHRS and CDR2 YFSETQ. The CDR3 extends over 13 amino acids. V shed 4 bases and J shed 3 bases, with 11 bases lying between them. The CDR3 nucleotides read TGCGCCAGCAGCGCTGACAGTAACTACGAGCAGTACTTC. It codes for CASSADSNYEQYF.

Within the sample, this clone is medium-sized. The genes are TRBV6-1 and TRBJ2-1, with D maybe TRBD1 (6 bases). This CDR3 contains 16 residues. Looked up from germline, CDR1 is MNHNS and CDR2 is SASEGT. Deletions cut 6 bases from V and 6 bases from J, with 21 bases between. The DNA of the CDR3 is TGTGCCAGCAGGCCCACAGGGCCCCCCAGACCCAATGAGCAGTTCTTC. Translating gives CASRPTGPPRPNEQFF.

This clone rates as medium-sized. This chain uses TRBV25-1 with TRBJ2-7, with 13 bases that match TRBD2. This CDR3 has 17 amino acids. The V and J ends lost 1 base and 4 bases, in that order; junction bases with no gene match: 7. The germline CDR1 and CDR2 sequences are MGHDK and SYGVNS. The CDR3 reads CASSESRTSGGGYEQYF. The CDR3, as DNA: TGTGCCAGCAGTGAATCCCGTACTAGCGGGGGGGGATACGAGCAGTACTTC.

The genes are TRBV11-2 and TRBJ2-1; TRBD2 matches 7 bases. V was clipped by 3 bases and J by 8 bases; unmatched bases: 1. The CDR3 runs 12 residues. CDR1 is SGHAT, CDR2 FQNNGV, per germline. The CDR3 sequence: CASSFTSDEQFF. CDR3 DNA: TGTGCCAGCAGCTTCACTAGCGATGAGCAGTTCTTC.

This clone has a count of ten or more. This chain joins TRBV5-4 and TRBJ2-2, with 8 bases fitting TRBD2. The CDR3 has 15 amino acids. V shed 4 bases, J shed 2 bases, and the junction held 4 bases outside the gene matches. Germline-derived CDR1 and CDR2 are SGHNT and YYREEE (reference sequence). The CDR3 DNA reads TGTGCCAGCAGCATTAGCGGGATAAACACCGGGGAGCTGTTTTTT. The encoded protein is CASSISGINTGELFF.

This clone has ten or more counts. CDR3 residues: CASSQGAFSTDTQYF. CDR3 DNA sequence: TGTGCCAGCAGCCAAGGGGCTTTCAGCACAGATACGCAGTATTTT. This rearrangement joins TRBV14 to TRBJ2-3; no definite D call. The CDR3 sequence is 15 residues long. Germline V gene lookup returns CDR1 SGHDN and CDR2 FVKESK. V shed 1 base and J shed 0 bases, with 8 bases lying between them. Full variable domain (rest looked up from reference TRBV14 and TRBJ2-3): EAGVTQFPSHSVIEKGQTVTLRCDPISGHDNLYWYRRVMGKEIKFLLHFVKESKQDESGMPNNRFLAERTGGTYSTLKVQPAELEDSGVYFCASSQGAFSTDTQYFGPGTRLTVL.

This clone was counted many times. The chain has TRBV12-3 or TRBV12-4 and TRBJ2-5; 7 bases are a match to TRBD2. Trimming at V came to 5 bases and at J to 4 bases, leaving 10 bases not matched to a gene. The CDR3 contains 15 residues. The CDR3 region has the DNA TGTGCCAGCAGTCCACCCCGGCGCGGGGGAGAGACCCAGTACTTC. It codes for CASSPPRRGGETQYF.

The sample holds many counts of this clone. The genes are TRBV2 and TRBJ1-6; D remains unclear. This CDR3 contains 15 residues. V shed 7 bases and J shed 4 bases, with 14 bases lying between them. Germline-derived CDR1 and CDR2 are SNHLY and FYNNEI. DNA of the CDR3: TGTGCCAGCATGCCTCGTACACCTTATAATTCACCCCTCCACTTT. The encoded protein is CASMPRTPYNSPLHF.

This clone was counted between two and nine times. A much larger clone lies one base from this, so it may be a read error. The same CDR3 can be traced to other DNA sequences in this sample. This chain's CDR3 is CASGGQGTETQYF. The CDR3 region has the DNA TGTGCCAGCGGCGGACAGGGGACAGAGACCCAGTACTTC. The rearrangement uses TRBV6-1 and TRBJ2-5, with TRBD1 matching over 9 bases. The J segment lost 4 bases and the V segment lost 8 bases, leaving 5 bases of the junction unmatched. CDR1 is MNHNS, CDR2 SASEGT, per germline. The CDR3 totals 13 residues.

This clone showed up just a few times. The chain has TRBV28 and TRBJ1-2; 9 bases match TRBD1. Germline V gives CDR1 MDHEN, CDR2 SYDVKM. The junction had 12 bases not matched to a gene; V was cut back by 6 bases and J by 7 bases. This CDR3 comprises 15 residues. CDR3 DNA: TGTGCCAGCAGGTCACAGGGGGCTTGGGCCCGTGGCTACACCTTC. Protein product: CASRSQGAWARGYTF.

This clone was recorded at least ten times. The CDR3 region has the DNA TGTGCCAGCAGCCGCACAGGGGCCAACAATTCACCCCTCCACTTT. Translation gives CASSRTGANNSPLHF. The chain is built from TRBV3-1 and TRBJ1-6; TRBD1 agrees at 7 bases. The ends lost 4 bases at V and 7 bases at J; junction bases unmatched: 7. The CDR3 length is 15 residues. Germline CDR1 LGHDT, CDR2 YNNKEL (reference sequence).

The table lists this clone with many counts. V is TRBV30 and J is TRBJ2-5, with TRBD1 matching over 8 bases. This CDR3 has 13 amino acids. Trimming cost V 2 bases and J 7 bases; bases outside gene matches: 6. Germline values: CDR1 GTSNPN, CDR2 SVGIG (reference sequence). For the CDR3, the DNA is TGTGCCTGGAGTACGACAGGGGTGGGGACCCAGTACTTC. As protein: CAWSTTGVGTQYF.

This rearrangement joins TRBV30 to TRBJ1-5; no clear D. CDR1 GTSNPN and CDR2 SVGIG come from the germline V gene (reference sequence). The CDR3 contains 14 residues. Trimming cost V 0 bases and J 6 bases, with 12 bases left between them. The CDR3 spells CAWSVSGGSQPQHF. In DNA, the CDR3 is TGTGCCTGGAGTGTATCGGGTGGATCTCAGCCCCAGCATTTT.

This clone has ten or more counts. The rearrangement uses TRBV3-1 and TRBJ1-5, with D unclear. Looked up from germline, CDR1 is LGHDT and CDR2 is YNNKEL (reference sequence). With 0 bases removed from V and 6 bases from J, the gap between germline ends came to 9 bases. The CDR3 spans 14 residues. The CDR3 DNA reads TGTGCCAGCAGCCAAGATTTATCCAGTCAGCCCCAGCATTTT. It yields the protein CASSQDLSSQPQHF.

The gene calls are TRBV7-2 and TRBJ2-1, with no clear D. The CDR3 consists of 12 residues. Trimming removed 4 bases at V and 6 bases at J, with 7 bases between. Germline V gives CDR1 SGHTA, CDR2 FQGNSA. The CDR3 reads CASSCVRNEQFF. CDR3 in DNA: TGTGCCAGCAGCTGCGTCCGCAATGAGCAGTTCTTC.

V gene TRBV28 combines with J gene TRBJ2-7; the D is unclear. Germline V gives CDR1 MDHEN, CDR2 SYDVKM. V was pared by 6 bases and J by 1 base, with 16 bases between. The CDR3 length is 15 residues. The chain's CDR3 is CASSEMDGVSYEQYF. The CDR3 DNA sequence: TGTGCCAGCAGCGAGATGGACGGTGTATCCTACGAGCAGTACTTC.

This clone is medium-sized by share. This chain connects TRBV6-1 to TRBJ2-3; 7 bases map to TRBD2. The CDR3 covers 15 residues. V was clipped by 2 bases and J by 3 bases; unmatched bases: 5. Germline V gene lookup returns CDR1 MNHNS and CDR2 SASEGT. CDR3 coding DNA: TGTGCCAGCAGTGAATGGCTAGCGGAAACAGATACGCAGTATTTT. Translation: CASSEWLAETDTQYF.

The V gene is TRBV7-6, the J gene TRBJ2-7; 7 nucleotides align to TRBD1. The CDR3 has 15 amino acids. Germline lookup yields CDR1 SGHVS and CDR2 FNYEAQ. Trimming at V came to 4 bases and at J to 7 bases, leaving 13 bases not matched to a gene. The CDR3 DNA follows: TGTGCCAGCAGCTCGACCGGGACAGCGAACTATGAGCAGTACTTC. Translated: CASSSTGTANYEQYF.

About this clone: Here the CDR3 omits its conserved ending phenylalanine or tryptophan, so a read error is the likely source. The chain uses TRBV11-3 and TRBJ2-1; TRBD2 might be the D (6 bases). Germline CDR1 SGHNT, CDR2 YENEEA. This CDR3 is 16 amino acids long. The CDR3: CSSSSGSGSSYNEQFL. The CDR3 region has the DNA TGTTCCAGCAGCTCCGGGAGCGGTTCCTCCTACAATGAGCAGTTCCTC.

This chain uses TRBV4-2 with TRBJ1-1, with 9 bases aligning to TRBD1. V shed 4 bases, J shed 10 bases, and the junction held 13 bases outside the gene matches. Germline V gene data show CDR1 as LGHNA and CDR2 as YNFKEQ. CDR3 length equals 15 residues. The CDR3, as DNA: TGTGCCAGCAGCCCTGGGGACGGGACAGGGTATGCAGCTTTCTTT. Its translation is CASSPGDGTGYAAFF.

There are a few counts of this clone. CDR3 sequence: CASMVGGRSTEAFF. The CDR3 nucleotides read TGTGCCAGTATGGTTGGGGGACGGAGCACTGAAGCTTTCTTT. V is TRBV19 and J is TRBJ1-1, with D possibly matching TRBD1 (5 bases). With 7 bases removed from V and 4 bases from J, the gap between germline ends came to 16 bases. The CDR3 runs 14 residues. Germline V gives CDR1 LNHDA, CDR2 SQIVND (reference sequence).